This is a list of T cell receptor beta chains from one sample in a study of CD8 T cells in ankylosing spondylitis. TCRdb called the 5' RACE reads again in MiXCR, with one record for every CDR3 protein. The table lists 290,000 or so distinct CDR3 sequences, around 20% of them singletons. The sample consisted of blood, either unsorted or a sorted T cell fraction (not recorded which). All receptors derive from a female donor with ankylosing spondylitis or in good health (not recorded which). CDR3s include the opening cysteine and the closing phenylalanine or tryptophan. Each record gives: V gene, J gene, CDR3 length, CDR3 protein.

>TRBV30|TRBJ1-5|16
CAWSVQSGWLDQPQHF
>TRBV9|TRBJ1-1|14
CASSATGTNTEAFF
>TRBV12-3/TRBV12-4|TRBJ1-4|14
CASSPYATNEKLFF
>TRBV5-1|TRBJ2-1|16
CASSVVLAGNYNEQFF
>TRBV27|TRBJ1-5|14
CASRRTVGNQPQHF
>TRBV28|TRBJ1-5|18
CASSLDRGRKGRNQPQHF
>TRBV7-2|TRBJ2-7|13
CASRFSGVGEQYF
>TRBV20-1|TRBJ1-2|12
CSAETVDYGYTF
>TRBV29-1|TRBJ2-6|14
CSVEIGGGANVLTF
>TRBV4-3|TRBJ1-3|17
CASSQVRDSYSGNTIYF
>TRBV20-1|TRBJ2-7|13
CSARRDRSYEQYF
>TRBV12-5|TRBJ1-1|13
CASGLTGGTEAFF
>TRBV18|TRBJ1-5|17
CASTSGTGGESNQPQHF
>TRBV20-1|TRBJ2-1|14
CSPLRTSGSNEQFF
>TRBV2|TRBJ2-1|15
CASRIAGDGYNEQFF
>TRBV12-3/TRBV12-4|TRBJ2-5|14
CASSFYQVGETQYF
>TRBV30|TRBJ1-2|11
CAWSTHRVYTF
>TRBV28|TRBJ2-6|16
CASSLANRAGANVLTF
>TRBV7-2|TRBJ2-1|15
CASTLSGQRYNEQFF
>TRBV12-3/TRBV12-4|TRBJ2-5|14
CASSPSYSRETQYF
>TRBV20-1|TRBJ2-5|14
CSATMTSGRETQYF
>TRBV7-9|TRBJ2-1|16
CASSRDRGPSYNEQFF
>TRBV10-1|TRBJ2-1|16
CASSEVAGGSYNEQFF
>TRBV29-1|TRBJ2-4|13
CSVEGQVKNIQDF
>TRBV29-1|TRBJ2-5|10
CSVGWETQYF
>TRBV6-2/TRBV6-3|TRBJ2-1|16
CASSLARLAGGREQFF
>TRBV7-9|TRBJ2-1|14
CASSLAPIIYEQFF
>TRBV20-1|TRBJ2-1|14
CSARDQIQYNEQFF
>TRBV20-1|TRBJ2-3|17
CSAPQGGVHRSTDTQYF
>TRBV28|TRBJ2-1|15
CASSYAASRYNEQFF
>TRBV20-1|TRBJ2-2|14
CSAREGAQTGELFF
>TRBV6-5|TRBJ1-2|13
CASSYKGESGYTF
>TRBV5-1|TRBJ2-7|14
CASSLVPQGGEQYF
>TRBV6-5|TRBJ2-3|14
CASSYGGSTDTQYF
>TRBV12-3/TRBV12-4|TRBJ2-3|16
CASSTDPGARTDTQYF